Detailed here is one TCR beta chain. Its antigen is not known. This entry belongs to a study of T cell repertoires in cytomegalovirus infection. Study summary: Based on public TCR beta signatures, there were indications of CMV infection and of a matching HLA type.

Study-wide results and caveats: CMV-specific TCR beta clonotypes restricted by HLA-C dominated the ex vivo response. Carriers of CMV and the relevant HLA type were discriminated by public TCR beta frequency.

TCRdb independently ran MiXCR on the reads; one entry per CDR3 protein. The sample has 300,000 to 450,000 distinct CDR3 sequences; 15% to 20% are singletons. The CDR3 is 14 residues long. Trimming cost V 0 bases and J 6 bases; bases outside gene matches: 3. Germline V gives CDR1 LGHNA, CDR2 YNFKEQ. The sample was PBMCs. The gene calls are TRBV4-2 and TRBJ2-3; TRBD2 matches at 7 bases. The sequence was collected from a human donor in good health (CMV status not recorded). Some clones in this sample may be carry-over from other donors' samples. This CDR3 reads CASSQDGGGDTQYF. The CDR3 region has the DNA TGTGCCAGCAGCCAAGACGGGGGAGGGGATACGCAGTATTTT.